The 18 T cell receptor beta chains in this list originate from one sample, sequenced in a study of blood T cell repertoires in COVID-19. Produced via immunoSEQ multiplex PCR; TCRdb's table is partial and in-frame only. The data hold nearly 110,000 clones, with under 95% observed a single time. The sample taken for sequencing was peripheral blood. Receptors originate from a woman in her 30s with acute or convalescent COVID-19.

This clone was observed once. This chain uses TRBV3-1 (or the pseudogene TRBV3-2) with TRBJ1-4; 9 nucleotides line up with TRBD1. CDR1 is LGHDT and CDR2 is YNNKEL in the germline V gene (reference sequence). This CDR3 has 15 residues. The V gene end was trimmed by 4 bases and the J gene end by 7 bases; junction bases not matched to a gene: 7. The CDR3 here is CASSRQTGGGEKLFF. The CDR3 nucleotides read TGTGCCAGCAGCCGGCAGACAGGGGGGGGTGAAAAACTGTTTTTT.

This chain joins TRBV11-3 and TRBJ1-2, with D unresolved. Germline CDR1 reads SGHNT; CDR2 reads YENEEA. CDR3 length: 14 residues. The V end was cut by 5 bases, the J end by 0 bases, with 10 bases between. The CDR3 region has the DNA TGTGCCAGCAGCCGAGACACGTCTAACTATGGCTACACCTTC. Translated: CASSRDTSNYGYTF.

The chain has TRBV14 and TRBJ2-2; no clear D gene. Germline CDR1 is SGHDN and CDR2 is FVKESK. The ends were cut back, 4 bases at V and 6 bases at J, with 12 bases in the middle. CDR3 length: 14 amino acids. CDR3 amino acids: CASSPRFFPGELFF. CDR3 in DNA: TGTGCCAGCAGCCCCCGGTTTTTTCCCGGGGAGCTGTTTTTT.

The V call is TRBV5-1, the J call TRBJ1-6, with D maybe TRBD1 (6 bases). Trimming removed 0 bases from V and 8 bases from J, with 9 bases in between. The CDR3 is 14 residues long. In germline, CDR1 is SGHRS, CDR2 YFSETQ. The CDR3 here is CASSLEPGDSPLHF. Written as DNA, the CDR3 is TGCGCCAGCAGCTTGGAGCCAGGGGATTCACCCCTCCACTTT.

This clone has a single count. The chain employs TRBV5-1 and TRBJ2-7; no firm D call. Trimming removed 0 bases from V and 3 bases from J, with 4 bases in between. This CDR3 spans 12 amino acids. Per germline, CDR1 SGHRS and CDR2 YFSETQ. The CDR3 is CASSLDGYEQYF. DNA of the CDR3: TGCGCCAGCAGCTTGGACGGCTACGAGCAGTACTTC.

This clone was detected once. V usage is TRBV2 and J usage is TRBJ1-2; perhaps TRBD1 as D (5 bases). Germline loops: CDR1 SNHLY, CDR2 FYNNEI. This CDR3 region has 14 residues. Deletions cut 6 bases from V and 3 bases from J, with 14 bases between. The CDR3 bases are TGTGCCAGCAGCCTGGCCAGGGTAGACTATGGCTACACCTTC. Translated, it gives CASSLARVDYGYTF.

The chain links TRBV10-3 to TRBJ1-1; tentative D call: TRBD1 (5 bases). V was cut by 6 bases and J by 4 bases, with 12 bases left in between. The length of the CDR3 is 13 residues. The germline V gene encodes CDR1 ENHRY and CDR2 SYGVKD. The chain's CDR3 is CAIRTDTTTEAFF. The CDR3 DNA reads TGTGCCATCAGGACGGACACCACCACTGAAGCTTTCTTT.

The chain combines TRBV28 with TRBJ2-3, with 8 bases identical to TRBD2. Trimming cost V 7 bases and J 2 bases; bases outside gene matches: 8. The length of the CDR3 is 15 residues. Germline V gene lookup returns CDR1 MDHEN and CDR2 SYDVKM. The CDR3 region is CASNPTSGITDTQYF. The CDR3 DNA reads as TGTGCCAGCAACCCCACTAGCGGAATCACAGATACGCAGTATTTT.

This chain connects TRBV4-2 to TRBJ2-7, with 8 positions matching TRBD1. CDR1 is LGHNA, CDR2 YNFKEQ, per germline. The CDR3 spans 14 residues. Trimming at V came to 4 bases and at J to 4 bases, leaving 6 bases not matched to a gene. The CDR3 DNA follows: TGTGCCAGCAGCCCCGGACAGGGTCTGTACGAGCAGTACTTC. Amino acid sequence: CASSPGQGLYEQYF.

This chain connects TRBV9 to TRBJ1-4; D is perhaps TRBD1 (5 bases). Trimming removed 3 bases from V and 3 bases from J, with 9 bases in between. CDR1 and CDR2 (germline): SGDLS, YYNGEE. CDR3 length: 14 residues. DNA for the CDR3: TGTGCCAGCAGCGCAGGGTCGGCTAATGAAAAACTGTTTTTT. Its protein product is CASSAGSANEKLFF.

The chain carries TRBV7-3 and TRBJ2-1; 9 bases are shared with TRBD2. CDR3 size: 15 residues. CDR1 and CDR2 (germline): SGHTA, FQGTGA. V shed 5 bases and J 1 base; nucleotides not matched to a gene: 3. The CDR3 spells CASSISGSSYNEQFF. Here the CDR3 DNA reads TGTGCCAGCAGCATTAGCGGGAGTTCCTACAATGAGCAGTTCTTC. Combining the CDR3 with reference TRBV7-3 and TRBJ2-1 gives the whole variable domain GAGVSQTPSNKVTEKGKYVELRCDPISGHTALYWYRQSLGQGPEFLIYFQGTGAADDSGLPNDRFFAVRPEGSVSTLKIQRTERGDSAVYLCASSISGSSYNEQFFGPGTRLTVL.

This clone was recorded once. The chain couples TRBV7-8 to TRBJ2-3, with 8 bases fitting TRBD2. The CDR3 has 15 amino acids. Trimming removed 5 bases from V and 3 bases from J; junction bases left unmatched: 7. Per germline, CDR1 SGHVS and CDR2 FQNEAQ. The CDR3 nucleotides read TGTGCCAGCAGCCAACGGGGGGGCCTGACAGATACGCAGTATTTT. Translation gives CASSQRGGLTDTQYF.

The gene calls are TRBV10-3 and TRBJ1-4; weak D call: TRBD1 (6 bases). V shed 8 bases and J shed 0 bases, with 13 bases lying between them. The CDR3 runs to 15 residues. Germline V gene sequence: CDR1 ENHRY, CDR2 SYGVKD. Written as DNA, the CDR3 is TGTGCCATCCGGGACAAAGCGGCAACTAATGAAAAACTGTTTTTT. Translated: CAIRDKAATNEKLFF.

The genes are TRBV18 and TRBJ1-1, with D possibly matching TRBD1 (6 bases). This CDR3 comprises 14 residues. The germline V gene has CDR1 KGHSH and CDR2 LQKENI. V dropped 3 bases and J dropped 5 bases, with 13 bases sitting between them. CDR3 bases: TGTGCCAGCTCACCGCAACAGGGTGGGACTGAAGCTTTCTTT. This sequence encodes CASSPQQGGTEAFF.

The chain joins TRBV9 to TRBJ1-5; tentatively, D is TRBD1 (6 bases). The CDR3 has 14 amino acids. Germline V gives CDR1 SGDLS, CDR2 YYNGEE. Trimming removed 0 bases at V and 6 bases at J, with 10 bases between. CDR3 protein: CASSVGTVFQPQHF. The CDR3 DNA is TGTGCCAGCAGCGTAGGGACAGTTTTTCAGCCCCAGCATTTT.

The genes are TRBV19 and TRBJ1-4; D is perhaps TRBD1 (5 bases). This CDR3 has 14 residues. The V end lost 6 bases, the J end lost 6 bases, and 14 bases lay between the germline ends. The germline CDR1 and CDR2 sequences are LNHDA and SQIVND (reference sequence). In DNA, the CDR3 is TGTGCCAGTAGGACAGCTTCTCTGGATGAAAAACTGTTTTTT. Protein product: CASRTASLDEKLFF.

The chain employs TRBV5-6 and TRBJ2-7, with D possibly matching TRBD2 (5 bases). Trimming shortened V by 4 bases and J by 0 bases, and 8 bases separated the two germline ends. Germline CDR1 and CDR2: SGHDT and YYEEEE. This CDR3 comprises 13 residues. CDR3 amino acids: CASSPRASYEQYF. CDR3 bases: TGTGCCAGCAGCCCGAGGGCCTCCTACGAGCAGTACTTC.

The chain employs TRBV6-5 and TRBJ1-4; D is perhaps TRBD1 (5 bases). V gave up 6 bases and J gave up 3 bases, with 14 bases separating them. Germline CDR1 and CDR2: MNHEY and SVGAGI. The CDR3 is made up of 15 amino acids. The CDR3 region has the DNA TGTGCCAGCAGACCCCCAGGGTCGCCTAATGAAAAACTGTTTTTT. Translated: CASRPPGSPNEKLFF.